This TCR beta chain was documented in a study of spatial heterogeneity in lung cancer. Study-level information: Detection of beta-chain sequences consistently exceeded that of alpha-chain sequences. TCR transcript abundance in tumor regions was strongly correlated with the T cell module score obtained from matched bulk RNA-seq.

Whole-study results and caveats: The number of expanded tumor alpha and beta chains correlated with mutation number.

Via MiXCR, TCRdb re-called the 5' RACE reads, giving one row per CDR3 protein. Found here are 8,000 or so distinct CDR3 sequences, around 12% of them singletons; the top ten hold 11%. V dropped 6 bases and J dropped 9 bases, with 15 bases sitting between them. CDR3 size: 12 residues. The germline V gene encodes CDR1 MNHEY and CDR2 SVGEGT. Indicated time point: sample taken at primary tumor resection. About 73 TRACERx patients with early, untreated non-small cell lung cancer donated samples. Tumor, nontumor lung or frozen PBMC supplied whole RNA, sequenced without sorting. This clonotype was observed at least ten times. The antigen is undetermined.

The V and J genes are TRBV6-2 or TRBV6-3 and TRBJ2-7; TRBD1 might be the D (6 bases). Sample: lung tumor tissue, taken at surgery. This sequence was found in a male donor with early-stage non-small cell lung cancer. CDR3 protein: CASRPTGPVQYF. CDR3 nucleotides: TGTGCCAGCAGGCCCACAGGGCCCGTGCAGTACTTC.